The source of this T cell receptor beta chain is a study of T cell responses to AZD1222 COVID-19 vaccine. Background on the study: Pooled together were second doses at about 4 or about 12 weeks. Study-level findings and limits: Unmutated variant regions are reportedly the target of nearly half of TCRs that are spike-specific. Clonal diversity was possibly underestimated, and white British individuals and females predominated among donors. Repertoires were obtained solely post-peak T cell response.

Assay: immunoSEQ multiplex PCR; the TCRdb copy retains only in-frame clones and omits some. The repertoire has 100,000 or so clones, approximately 90% of them found once; the top ten carry approximately 1.3%. A remark on this clone: The target antigen is unknown.

CDR3 length: 15 amino acids. Unmatched junction bases numbered 4, after V lost 3 bases and J lost 1 base. Germline loops: CDR1 MDHEN, CDR2 SYDVKM. Sequences were derived from peripheral blood, sampled on day 0 of AZD1222 vaccination. The V call is TRBV28, the J call TRBJ2-5, with TRBD2 matching over 8 bases. The sequence was collected from an adult in good health. CDR3 residues: CASSLVAGPQETQYF. The CDR3 DNA sequence: TGTGCCAGCAGTTTGGTAGCGGGGCCCCAAGAGACCCAGTACTTC.